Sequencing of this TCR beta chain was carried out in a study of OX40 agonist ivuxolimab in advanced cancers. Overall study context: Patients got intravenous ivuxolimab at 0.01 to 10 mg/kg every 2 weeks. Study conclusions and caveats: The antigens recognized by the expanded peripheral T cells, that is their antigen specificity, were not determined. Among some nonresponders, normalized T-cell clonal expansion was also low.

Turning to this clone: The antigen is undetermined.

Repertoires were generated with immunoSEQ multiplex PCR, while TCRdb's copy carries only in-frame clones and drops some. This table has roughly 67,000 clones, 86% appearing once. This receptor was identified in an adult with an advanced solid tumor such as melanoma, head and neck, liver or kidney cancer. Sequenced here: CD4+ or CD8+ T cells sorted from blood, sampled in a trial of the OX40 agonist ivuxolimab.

The CDR3 DNA follows: TGTGCCACCCCGGGACAGGGGGCGGGCGAGCAGTACTTC. This translates into CATPGQGAGEQYF. The V call is TRBV6-5, the J call TRBJ2-7, with 12 bases lining up with TRBD1. Looked up from germline, CDR1 is MNHEY and CDR2 is SVGAGI. CDR3 size: 13 residues. V shed 10 bases and J 6 bases; nucleotides not matched to a gene: 7.